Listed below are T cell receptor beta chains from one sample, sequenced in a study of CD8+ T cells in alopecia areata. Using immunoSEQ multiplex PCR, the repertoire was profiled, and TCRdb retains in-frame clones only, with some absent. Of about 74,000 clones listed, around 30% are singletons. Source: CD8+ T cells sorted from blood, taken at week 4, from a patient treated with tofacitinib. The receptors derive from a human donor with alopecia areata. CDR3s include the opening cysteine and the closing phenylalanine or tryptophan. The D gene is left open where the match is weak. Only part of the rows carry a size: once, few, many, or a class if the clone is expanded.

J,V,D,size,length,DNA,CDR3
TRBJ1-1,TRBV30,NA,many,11,TGTGCCTGGAGTGAGTCCCGGGTAGCTTTCTTT,CAWSESRVAFF
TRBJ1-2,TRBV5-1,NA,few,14,TGCGCCAGCAGCCCGGACGGAACTAACTATGGCTACACCTTC,CASSPDGTNYGYTF
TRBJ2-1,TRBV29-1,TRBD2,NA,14,TGCAGCGTTGGTTTTAGCGGGAGGGCAAATGAGCAGTTCTTC,CSVGFSGRANEQFF
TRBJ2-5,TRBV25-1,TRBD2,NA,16,TGTGCCAGCAGTGAGGGGACTAGCGGCAACCAAGAGACCCAGTACTTC,CASSEGTSGNQETQYF
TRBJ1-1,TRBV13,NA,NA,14,TGTGCCAGCAGCTTAGTCGGGAGTCGCACTGAAGCTTTCTTT,CASSLVGSRTEAFF
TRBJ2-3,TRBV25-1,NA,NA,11,TGTGCCAGCAGAACCACAGATACGCAGTATTTT,CASRTTDTQYF
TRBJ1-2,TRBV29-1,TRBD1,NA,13,TGCAGCGCTAGGACAGGCCGTAACTATGGCTACACCTTC,CSARTGRNYGYTF
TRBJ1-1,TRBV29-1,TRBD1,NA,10,TGCAGCGGGGACAGCACTGAAGCTTTCTTT,CSGDSTEAFF
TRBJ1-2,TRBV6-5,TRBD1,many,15,TGTGCCACCAGCCCCCCGACAGGGTACTTTTATGGCTACACCTTC,CATSPPTGYFYGYTF
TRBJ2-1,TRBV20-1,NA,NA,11,TGCAGTGCTAGAGCCTACAATGAGCAGTTCTTC,CSARAYNEQFF
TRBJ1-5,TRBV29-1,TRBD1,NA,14,TGCAGCGCGAGGGTGGGGACAGGGAGTCAGCCCCAGCATTTT,CSARVGTGSQPQHF